This record looks at one T cell receptor beta chain sequence and its context. These data belong to a study of shared T cell receptors in the human thymus. CDR1 and CDR2 from the germline V gene are LGHNA and YSLEER. This CDR3 has 19 amino acids. With 0 bases removed from V and 1 base from J, the gap between germline ends came to 21 bases. Clones were read by immunoSEQ multiplex PCR, and TCRdb kept only the in-frame ones, dropping some. The sample contains roughly 710,000 clones, approximately 85% of which appear only once. The same sample was also studied in work on human thymus T cells. Per that paper: Corrective heart surgery yielded resections, and these provided the thymus tissue. Biased V and J segment usage appeared in thymus and peripheral blood.

The sequence came from a girl under three years old with a congenital heart defect. This chain joins TRBV4-3 and TRBJ1-2, with D perhaps TRBD1 (6 bases). The sequenced sample was thymocytes. The CDR3 region has the DNA TGCGCCAGCAGCCAAGATAAATCCGGGACAAGCGTTAATAACTATGGCTACACCTTC. Amino acid sequence: CASSQDKSGTSVNNYGYTF.